The 11 T cell receptor beta chains in this list originate from one sample, sequenced in a study of blood T cells in healthy people across ages. Combining a sample-barcoded 5' primer with a J-beta primer mix, a second PCR ran for 7 to 11 cycles. TCRdb independently ran MiXCR on the 5' RACE reads; one entry per CDR3 protein. The sample holds around 710,000 distinct CDR3 sequences, about 42% seen once. Sequenced sample: blood. Receptors originate from an older woman in good health.

Only one count was recorded for this clonotype. V usage is TRBV19 and J usage is TRBJ2-2, with unresolved D. Germline V CDR1 and CDR2: LNHDA, SQIVND (reference sequence). This CDR3 is built from 15 residues. V was shortened by 7 bases and J by 4 bases, with 16 bases between the two germline ends. The CDR3 sequence is CASKERRASTGELFF. In nucleotides, the CDR3 is TGTGCCAGTAAGGAGAGGAGAGCGAGCACCGGGGAGCTGTTTTTT.

This chain connects TRBV5-1 to TRBJ1-1; D ambiguous. Germline V gene data show CDR1 as SGHRS and CDR2 as YFSETQ. V lost 3 bases and J lost 2, with 14 bases in between. The CDR3 has 15 amino acids. CDR3 amino acids: CASSSATSKNTEAFF. DNA for the CDR3: TGCGCCAGCAGCTCCGCGACCTCTAAAAACACTGAAGCTTTCTTT. The full variable domain, completed using reference TRBV5-1 and TRBJ1-1, is KAGVTQTPRYLIKTRGQQVTLSCSPISGHRSVSWYQQTPGQGLQFLFEYFSETQRNKGNFPGRFSGRQFSNSRSEMNVSTLELGDSALYLCASSSATSKNTEAFFGQGTRLTVV.

CDR3 DNA sequence: TGCGCCAGCAGTGAGTCCAGGGCGGATAGTGGTGAGCAGTACTTC. It encodes CASSESRADSGEQYF. This chain connects TRBV10-1 to TRBJ2-5; perhaps TRBD1 as D (5 bases). CDR1 and CDR2 from the germline V gene are WNHNN and SYGVQD (reference sequence). The CDR3 has 15 amino acids. Trimming stripped 0 bases from V and 11 bases from J, with 19 bases between.

The V gene is TRBV10-3, the J gene TRBJ2-3, with 12 bases aligning to TRBD2. The CDR3 runs 17 residues. Unmatched junction bases numbered 6, after V lost 2 bases and J lost 3 bases. Germline values: CDR1 ENHRY, CDR2 SYGVKD. The CDR3 protein is CAISEIPGTSGTDTQYF. In nucleotides, the CDR3 is TGTGCCATCAGTGAGATCCCCGGGACTAGCGGGACAGATACGCAGTATTTT.

V usage is TRBV3-1 and J usage is TRBJ2-7; 8 nucleotides line up with TRBD1. The germline V gene has CDR1 LGHDT and CDR2 YNNKEL (reference sequence). This CDR3 spans 15 amino acids. V dropped 3 bases and J dropped 3; count of bases not matched to a gene: 7. DNA for the CDR3: TGTGCCAGCAGCCAGAGACAGGGGTTCATCTACGAGCAGTACTTC. Amino acids: CASSQRQGFIYEQYF.

The rearrangement uses TRBV7-9 and TRBJ1-4; D is ambiguous. This CDR3 has 14 amino acids. The germline gives CDR1 SEHNR, CDR2 FQNEAQ (reference sequence). The V and J ends lost 7 bases and 4 bases respectively, with 13 bases between them. CDR3 DNA: TGTGCCAGCACCCCAGGAGGAGTTAATGAAAAACTGTTTTTT. It is translated as CASTPGGVNEKLFF.

A word on this clonotype: The junction differs from germline at one of its ends, possibly a read error. The chain combines TRBV15 with TRBJ2-4; D might be TRBD1 (5 bases). This CDR3 has 14 residues. Germline V gene lookup returns CDR1 LNHNV and CDR2 YYDKDF (reference sequence). The CDR3 loop is CATSRQGDKTIQYF. The CDR3 nucleotides read TGTGCCACCAGCAGACAGGGTGACAAAACCATTCAGTACTTC.

This clonotype is a singleton in its sample. This chain joins TRBV6-5 and TRBJ2-7; D not certain. Trimming took 6 bases from V and 2 from J, leaving 11 bases between them. This CDR3 spans 13 amino acids. Germline V CDR1 and CDR2: MNHEY, SVGAGI. CDR3 in amino acids: CASSTGRAYEQYF. CDR3 nucleotides: TGTGCCAGCAGCACCGGACGGGCCTACGAGCAGTACTTC.

In its sample, this clonotype was seen a few times. The chain carries TRBV6-5 and TRBJ1-5; maybe TRBD1 (5 bases). Germline CDR1 is MNHEY and CDR2 is SVGAGI. The CDR3 contains 15 residues. Trimming pared 6 bases from V and 4 bases from J, leaving 16 bases between. The CDR3 loop reads CASSQGSLMNQPQHF. The DNA for the CDR3 is TGTGCCAGCAGCCAGGGTTCTCTCATGAATCAGCCCCAGCATTTT.

This sequence joins TRBV20-1 and TRBJ2-4; 15 bases fit TRBD2. The DNA matches TRBJ2-7 better at its end, which makes the J call doubtful. The CDR3 is made up of 16 amino acids. Per the germline V gene, CDR1 is DFQATT and CDR2 is SNEGSKA (reference sequence). CDR3 bases: TGCAGTGCTGAGGGGGGTTGGACTAGCGGGAGGGACGAGCAGTACTTC. The encoded protein is CSAEGGWTSGRDEQYF.

The chain uses TRBV4-2 and TRBJ2-3, with 8 positions matching TRBD2. The CDR3 is 16 amino acids. Trimming removed 4 bases from V and 4 bases from J; junction bases left unmatched: 10. Germline assignment: CDR1 LGHNA and CDR2 YNFKEQ. The CDR3 nucleotides read TGTGCCAGCAGCCCTAAGGGAGCGGGAGAGGCAGATACGCAGTATTTT. As protein: CASSPKGAGEADTQYF.